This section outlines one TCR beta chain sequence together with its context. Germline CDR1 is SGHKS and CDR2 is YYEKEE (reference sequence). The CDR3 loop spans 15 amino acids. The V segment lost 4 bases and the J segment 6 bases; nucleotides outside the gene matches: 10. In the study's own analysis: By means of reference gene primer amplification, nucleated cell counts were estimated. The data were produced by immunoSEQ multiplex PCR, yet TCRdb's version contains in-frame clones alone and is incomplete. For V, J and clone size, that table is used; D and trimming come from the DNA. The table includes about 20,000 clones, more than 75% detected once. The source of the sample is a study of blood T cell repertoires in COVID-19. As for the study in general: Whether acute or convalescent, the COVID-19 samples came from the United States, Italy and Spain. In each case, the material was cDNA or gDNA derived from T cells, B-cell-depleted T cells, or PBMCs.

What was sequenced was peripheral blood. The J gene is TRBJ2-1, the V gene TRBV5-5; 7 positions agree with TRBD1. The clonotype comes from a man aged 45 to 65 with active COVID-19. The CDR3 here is CASSPHGQGVNEQFF. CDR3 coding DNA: TGTGCCAGCAGCCCCCATGGGCAGGGGGTCAATGAGCAGTTCTTC.